The T cell receptor beta chain under discussion was sequenced for a study of radiotherapy plus CTLA-4 blockade in lung cancer. The V end was cut by 1 base, the J end by 2 bases, with 12 bases between. The germline gives CDR1 MDHEN, CDR2 SYDVKM. The CDR3 length is 15 residues. Some clones are missing from TCRdb's copy, which holds only in-frame ones; the method was immunoSEQ multiplex PCR. This table holds 90,000 to 100,000 clones, approximately 75% found once. The V and J genes are TRBV28 and TRBJ2-7; possible D gene TRBD2, 6 bases. This receptor was taken from a human donor with non-small cell lung cancer who had a partial response to radiotherapy plus ipilimumab. Some clones in this sample may be carry-over from other donors' samples. The sequencing here drew on peripheral blood, taken from a patient treated with radiotherapy plus ipilimumab. The CDR3 is CASSLLGSGAYEQYF. Here the CDR3 DNA reads TGTGCCAGCAGTTTATTGGGTAGCGGAGCCTACGAGCAGTACTTC.